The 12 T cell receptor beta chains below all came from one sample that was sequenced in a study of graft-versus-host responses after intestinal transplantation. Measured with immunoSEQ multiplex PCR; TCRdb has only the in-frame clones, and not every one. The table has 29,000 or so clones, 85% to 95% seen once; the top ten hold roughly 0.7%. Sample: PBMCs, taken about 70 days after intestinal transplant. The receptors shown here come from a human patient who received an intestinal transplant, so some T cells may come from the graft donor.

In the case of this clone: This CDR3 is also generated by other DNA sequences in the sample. The CDR3 loop reads CASSKLNIQYF. The CDR3 DNA follows: TGTGCCAGCAGTAAACTAAACATTCAGTACTTC. V gene TRBV6-6 combines with J gene TRBJ2-4; D gene uncertain. V was shortened by 5 bases and J by 6 bases, with 5 bases between the two germline ends. Germline values: CDR1 MNHNY, CDR2 SVGAGI (reference sequence). CDR3 length: 11 amino acids.

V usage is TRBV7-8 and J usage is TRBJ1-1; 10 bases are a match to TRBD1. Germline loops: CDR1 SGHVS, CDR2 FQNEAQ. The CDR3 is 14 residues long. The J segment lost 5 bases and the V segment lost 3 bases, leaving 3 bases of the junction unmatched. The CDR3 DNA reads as TGTGCCAGCAGCTTCGGGACAGGGGAGACTGAAGCTTTCTTT. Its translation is CASSFGTGETEAFF.

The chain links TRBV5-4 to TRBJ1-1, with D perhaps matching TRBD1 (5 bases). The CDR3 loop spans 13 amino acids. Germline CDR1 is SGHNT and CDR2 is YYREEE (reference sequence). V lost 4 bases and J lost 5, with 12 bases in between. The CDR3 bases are TGTGCCAGCAGCCGACAGAGGGAAACTGAAGCTTTCTTT. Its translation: CASSRQRETEAFF.

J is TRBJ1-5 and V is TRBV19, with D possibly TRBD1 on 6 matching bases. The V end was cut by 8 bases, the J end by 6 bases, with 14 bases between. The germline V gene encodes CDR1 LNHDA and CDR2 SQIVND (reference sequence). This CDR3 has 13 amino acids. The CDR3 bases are TGTGCCAGTGCCGCAGGGGCGGGTCAGCCCCAGCATTTT. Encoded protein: CASAAGAGQPQHF. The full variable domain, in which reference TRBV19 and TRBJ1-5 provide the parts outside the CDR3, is DGGITQSPKYLFRKEGQNVTLSCEQNLNHDAMYWYRQDPGQGLRLIYYSQIVNDFQKGDIAEGYSVSREKKESFPLTVTSAQKNPTAFYLCASAAGAGQPQHFGDGTRLSIL.

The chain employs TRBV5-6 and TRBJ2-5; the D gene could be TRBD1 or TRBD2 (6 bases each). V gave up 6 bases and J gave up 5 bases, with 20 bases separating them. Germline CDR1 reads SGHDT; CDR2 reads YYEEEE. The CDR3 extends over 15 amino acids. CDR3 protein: CASTLSWGARETQYF. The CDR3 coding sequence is TGTGCCAGCACCCTCTCTTGGGGGGCCCGTGAGACCCAGTACTTC.

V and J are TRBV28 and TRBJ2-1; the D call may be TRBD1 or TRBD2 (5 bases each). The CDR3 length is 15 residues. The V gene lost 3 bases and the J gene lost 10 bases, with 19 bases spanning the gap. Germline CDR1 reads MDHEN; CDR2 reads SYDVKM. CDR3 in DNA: TGTGCCAGCAGTTTCTTAATGAATGTCGGGACGGAGCAGTTCTTC. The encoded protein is CASSFLMNVGTEQFF.

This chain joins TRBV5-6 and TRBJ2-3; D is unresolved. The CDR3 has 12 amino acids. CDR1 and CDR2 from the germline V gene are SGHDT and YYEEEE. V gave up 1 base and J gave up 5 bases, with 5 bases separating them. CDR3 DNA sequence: TGTGCCAGCAGCTTGCGAGGAGATACGCAGTATTTT. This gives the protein CASSLRGDTQYF.

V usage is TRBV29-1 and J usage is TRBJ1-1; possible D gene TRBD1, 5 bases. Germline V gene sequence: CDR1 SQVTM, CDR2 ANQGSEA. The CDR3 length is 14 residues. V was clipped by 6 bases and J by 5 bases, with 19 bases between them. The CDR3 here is CSVRRGRGITEAFF. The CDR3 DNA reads TGCAGCGTGCGGAGGGGTCGGGGCATTACTGAAGCTTTCTTT.

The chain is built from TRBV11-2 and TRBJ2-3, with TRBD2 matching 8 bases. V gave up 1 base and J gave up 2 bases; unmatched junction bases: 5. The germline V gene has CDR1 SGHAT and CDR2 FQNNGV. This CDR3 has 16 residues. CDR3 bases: TGTGCCAGCAGCTTAGTTAGAGCGGGGGACACAGATACGCAGTATTTT. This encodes CASSLVRAGDTDTQYF.

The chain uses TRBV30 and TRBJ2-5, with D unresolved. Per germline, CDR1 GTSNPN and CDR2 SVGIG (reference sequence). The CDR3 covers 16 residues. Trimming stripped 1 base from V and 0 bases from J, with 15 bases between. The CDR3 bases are TGTGCCTGGAGTGGGGCCGAAAGCGCGTACCAAGAGACCCAGTACTTC. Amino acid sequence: CAWSGAESAYQETQYF.

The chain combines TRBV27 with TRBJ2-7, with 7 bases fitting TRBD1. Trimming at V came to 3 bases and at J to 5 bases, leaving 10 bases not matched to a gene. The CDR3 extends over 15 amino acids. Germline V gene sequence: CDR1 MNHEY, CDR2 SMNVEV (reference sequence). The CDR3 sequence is CASSLLRQGIDEQYF. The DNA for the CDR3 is TGTGCCAGCAGTTTGCTGAGACAGGGTATCGACGAGCAGTACTTC.

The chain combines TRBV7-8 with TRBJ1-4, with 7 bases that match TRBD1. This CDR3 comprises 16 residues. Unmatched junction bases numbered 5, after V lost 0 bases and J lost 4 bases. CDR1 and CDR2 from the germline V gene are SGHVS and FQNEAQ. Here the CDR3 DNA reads TGTGCCAGCAGCTTAGCCATGGGACAGAATAATGAAAAACTGTTTTTT. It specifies CASSLAMGQNNEKLFF. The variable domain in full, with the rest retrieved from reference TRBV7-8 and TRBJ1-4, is GAGVSQSPRYKVAKRGQDVALRCDPISGHVSLFWYQQALGQGPEFLTYFQNEAQLDKSGLPSDRFFAERPEGSVSTLKIQRTQQEDSAVYLCASSLAMGQNNEKLFFGSGTQLSVL.